These 3 T cell receptor beta chains came from one sample sequenced in a study of shared clonotypes between healthy human individuals. Sequenced by immunoSEQ multiplex PCR; TCRdb stores in-frame clones only, minus some. The repertoire holds 630,000 or so clones, with 95% to 98% as singletons. Naive CD8 cells, CD45RO-negative and positively selected for CCR7, excluded terminally differentiated effector memory CD45RA+ cells. Source material: naive CD8+ T cells sorted from blood. These receptors came from a man aged 30 to 39 in good health.

In the case of this clone: Other DNA sequences in this specimen translate into the identical CDR3. The J gene is TRBJ2-7, the V gene TRBV29-1, with TRBD1 matching over 7 bases. The CDR3 runs 12 residues. J lost 2 bases, V lost 4 bases, and 2 bases had no gene match. Germline V CDR1 and CDR2: SQVTM, ANQGSEA. The CDR3 region has the DNA TGCAGCGTTGCCGGGACAGCCTACGAGCAGTACTTC. It translates to CSVAGTAYEQYF.

The V and J genes are TRBV7-9 and TRBJ2-7; D might be TRBD1 or TRBD2, each matching 5 bases. This CDR3 has 13 residues. Germline V gives CDR1 SEHNR, CDR2 FQNEAQ (reference sequence). Trimming cost V 5 bases and J 4 bases, with 12 bases left between them. The CDR3 nucleotides are TGTGCCAGCAGCCACCCCGGGACGTACGAGCAGTACTTC. This translates into CASSHPGTYEQYF.

This clone was observed a single time. The chain links TRBV28 to TRBJ2-3; 9 nucleotides align to TRBD1. Germline V gene sequence: CDR1 MDHEN, CDR2 SYDVKM. The junction had 7 bases not matched to a gene; V was cut back by 4 bases and J by 2 bases. The CDR3 consists of 16 residues. The CDR3 coding sequence is TGTGCCAGCAGTTCGGTCCGGGACAGGGACACAGATACGCAGTATTTT. This sequence encodes CASSSVRDRDTDTQYF. Full variable domain (missing parts from reference TRBV28 and TRBJ2-3): DVKVTQSSRYLVKRTGEKVFLECVQDMDHENMFWYRQDPGLGLRLIYFSYDVKMKEKGDIPEGYSVSREKKERFSLILESASTNQTSMYLCASSSVRDRDTDTQYFGPGTRLTVL.